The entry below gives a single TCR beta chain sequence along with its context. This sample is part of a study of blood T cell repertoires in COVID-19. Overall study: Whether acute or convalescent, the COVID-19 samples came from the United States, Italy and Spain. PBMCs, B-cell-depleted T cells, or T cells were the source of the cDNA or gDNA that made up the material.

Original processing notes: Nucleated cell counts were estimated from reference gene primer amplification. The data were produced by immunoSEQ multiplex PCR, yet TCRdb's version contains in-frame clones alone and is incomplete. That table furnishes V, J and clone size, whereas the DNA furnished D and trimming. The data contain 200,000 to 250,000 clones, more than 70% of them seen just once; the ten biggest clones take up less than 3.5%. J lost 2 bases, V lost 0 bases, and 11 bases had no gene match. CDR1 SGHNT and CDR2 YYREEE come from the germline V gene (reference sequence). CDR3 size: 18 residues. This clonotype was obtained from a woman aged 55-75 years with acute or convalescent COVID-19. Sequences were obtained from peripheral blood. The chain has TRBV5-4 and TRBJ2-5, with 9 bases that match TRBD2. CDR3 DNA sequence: TGTGCCAGCAGCTTGGGTGTGGTAGCGGGAGTATCACAAGAGACCCAGTACTTC. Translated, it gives CASSLGVVAGVSQETQYF.